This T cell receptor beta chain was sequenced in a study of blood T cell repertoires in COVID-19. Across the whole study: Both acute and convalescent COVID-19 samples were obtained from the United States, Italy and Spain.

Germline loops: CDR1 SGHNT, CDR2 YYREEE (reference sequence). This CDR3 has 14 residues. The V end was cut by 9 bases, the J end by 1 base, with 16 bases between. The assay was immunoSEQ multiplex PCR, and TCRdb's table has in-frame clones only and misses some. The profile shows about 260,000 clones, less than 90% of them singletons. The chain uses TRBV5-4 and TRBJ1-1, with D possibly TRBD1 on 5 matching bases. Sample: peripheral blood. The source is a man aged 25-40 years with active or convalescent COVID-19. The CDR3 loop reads CATLDLTGNTEAFF. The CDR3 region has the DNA TGTGCCACCTTAGACCTAACAGGGAACACTGAAGCTTTCTTT.